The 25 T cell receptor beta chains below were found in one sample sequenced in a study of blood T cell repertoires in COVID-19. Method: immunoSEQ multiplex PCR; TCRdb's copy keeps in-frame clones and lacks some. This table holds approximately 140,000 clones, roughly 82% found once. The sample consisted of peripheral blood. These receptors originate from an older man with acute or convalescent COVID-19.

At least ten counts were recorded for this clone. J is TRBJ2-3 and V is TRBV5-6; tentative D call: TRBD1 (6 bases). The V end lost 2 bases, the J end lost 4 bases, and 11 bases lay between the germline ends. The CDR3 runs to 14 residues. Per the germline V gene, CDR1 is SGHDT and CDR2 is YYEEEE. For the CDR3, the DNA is TGTGCCAGCAGCTTCATCGGACAGCCAGATACGCAGTATTTT. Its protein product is CASSFIGQPDTQYF.

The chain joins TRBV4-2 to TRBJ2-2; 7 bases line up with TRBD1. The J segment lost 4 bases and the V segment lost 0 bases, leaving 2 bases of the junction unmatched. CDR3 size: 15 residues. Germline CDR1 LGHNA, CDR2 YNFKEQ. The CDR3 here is CASSQDQGVTGELFF. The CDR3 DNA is TGTGCCAGCAGCCAAGATCAGGGGGTCACCGGGGAGCTGTTTTTT.

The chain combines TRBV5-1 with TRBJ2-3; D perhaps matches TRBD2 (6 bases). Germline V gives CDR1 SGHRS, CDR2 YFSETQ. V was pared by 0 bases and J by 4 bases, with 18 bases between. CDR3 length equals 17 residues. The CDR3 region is CASSLGLRGGIPDTQYF. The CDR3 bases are TGCGCCAGCAGCTTGGGATTGAGGGGCGGGATCCCAGATACGCAGTATTTT. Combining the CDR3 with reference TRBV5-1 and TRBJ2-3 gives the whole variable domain KAGVTQTPRYLIKTRGQQVTLSCSPISGHRSVSWYQQTPGQGLQFLFEYFSETQRNKGNFPGRFSGRQFSNSRSEMNVSTLELGDSALYLCASSLGLRGGIPDTQYFGPGTRLTVL.

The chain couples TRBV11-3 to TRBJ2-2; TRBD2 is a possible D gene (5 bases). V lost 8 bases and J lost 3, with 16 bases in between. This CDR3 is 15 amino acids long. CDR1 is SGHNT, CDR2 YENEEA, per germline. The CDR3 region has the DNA TGTGCCAGCTCTTCCGGTGGGCGGGACACCGGGGAGCTGTTTTTT. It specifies CASSSGGRDTGELFF.

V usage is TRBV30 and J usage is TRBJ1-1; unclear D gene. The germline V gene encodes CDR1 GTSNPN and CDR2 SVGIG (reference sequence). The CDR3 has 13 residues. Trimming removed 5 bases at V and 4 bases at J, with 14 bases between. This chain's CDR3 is CAWVASGSTEAFF. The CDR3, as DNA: TGTGCCTGGGTAGCCTCGGGGAGCACTGAAGCTTTCTTT.

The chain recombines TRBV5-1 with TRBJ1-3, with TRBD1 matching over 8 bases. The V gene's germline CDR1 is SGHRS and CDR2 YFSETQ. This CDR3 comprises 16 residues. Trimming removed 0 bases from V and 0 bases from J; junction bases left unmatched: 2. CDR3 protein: CASSLVTGASGNTIYF. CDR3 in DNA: TGCGCCAGCAGCTTGGTGACAGGGGCCTCTGGAAACACCATATATTTT.

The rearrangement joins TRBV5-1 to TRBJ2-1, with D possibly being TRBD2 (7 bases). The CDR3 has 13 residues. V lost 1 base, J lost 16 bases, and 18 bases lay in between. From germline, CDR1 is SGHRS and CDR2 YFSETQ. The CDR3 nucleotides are TGCGCCAGCAGCTTGTACCGGGGGGCCAGCAATTTCTTC. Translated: CASSLYRGASNFF.

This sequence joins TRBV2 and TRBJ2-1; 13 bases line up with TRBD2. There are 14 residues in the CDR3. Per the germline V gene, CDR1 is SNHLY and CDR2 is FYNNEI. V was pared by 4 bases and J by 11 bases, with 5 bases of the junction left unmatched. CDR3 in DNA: TGTGCCAGCAGTGGGACTAGCGGGAGCTTTAAGCAGTTCTTC. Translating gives CASSGTSGSFKQFF.

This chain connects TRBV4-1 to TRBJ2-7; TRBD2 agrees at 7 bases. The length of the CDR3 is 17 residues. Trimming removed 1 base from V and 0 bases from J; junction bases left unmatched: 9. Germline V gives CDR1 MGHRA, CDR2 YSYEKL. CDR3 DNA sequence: TGCGCCAGCAGCCAAGGTCAGGCGGGGGTAAGCTCCTACGAGCAGTACTTC. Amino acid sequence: CASSQGQAGVSSYEQYF.

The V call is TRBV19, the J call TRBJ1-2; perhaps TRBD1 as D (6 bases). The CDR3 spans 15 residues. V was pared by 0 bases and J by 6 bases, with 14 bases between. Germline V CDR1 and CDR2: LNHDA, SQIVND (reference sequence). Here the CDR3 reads CASSIDIQGRDGYTF. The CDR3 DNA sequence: TGTGCCAGTAGTATAGATATACAGGGAAGAGATGGCTACACCTTC.

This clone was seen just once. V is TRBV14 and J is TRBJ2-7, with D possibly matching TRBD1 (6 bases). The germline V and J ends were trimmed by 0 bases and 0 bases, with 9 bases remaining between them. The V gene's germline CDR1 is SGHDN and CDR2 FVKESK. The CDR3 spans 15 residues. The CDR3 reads CASSQERGGSYEQYF. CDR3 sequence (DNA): TGTGCCAGCAGCCAAGAGCGAGGGGGCTCCTACGAGCAGTACTTC.

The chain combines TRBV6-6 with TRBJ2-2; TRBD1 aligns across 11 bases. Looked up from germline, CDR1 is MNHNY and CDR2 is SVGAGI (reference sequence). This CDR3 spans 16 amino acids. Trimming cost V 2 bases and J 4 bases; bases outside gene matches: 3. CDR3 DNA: TGTGCCAGCAGTTACGGACAGGGGGCGGGCACCGGGGAGCTGTTTTTT. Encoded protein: CASSYGQGAGTGELFF.

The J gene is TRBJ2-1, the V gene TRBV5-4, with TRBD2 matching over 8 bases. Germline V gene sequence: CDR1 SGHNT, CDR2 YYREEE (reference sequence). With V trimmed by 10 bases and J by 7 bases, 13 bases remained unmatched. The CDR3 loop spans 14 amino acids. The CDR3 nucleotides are TGTGCCCACGGGCAAGCGGGAGTTCCAAATGAGCAGTTCTTC. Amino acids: CAHGQAGVPNEQFF.

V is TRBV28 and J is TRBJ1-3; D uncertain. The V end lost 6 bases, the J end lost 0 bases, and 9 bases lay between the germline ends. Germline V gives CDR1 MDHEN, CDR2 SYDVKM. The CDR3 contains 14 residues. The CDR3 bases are TGTGCCAGCAGCTTACCCTTCTCTGGAAACACCATATATTTT. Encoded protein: CASSLPFSGNTIYF.

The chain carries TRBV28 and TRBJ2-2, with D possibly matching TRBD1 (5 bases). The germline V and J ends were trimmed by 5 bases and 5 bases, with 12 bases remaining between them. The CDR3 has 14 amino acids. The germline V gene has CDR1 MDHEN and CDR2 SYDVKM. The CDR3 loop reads CASSPTRQTGELFF. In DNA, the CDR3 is TGTGCCAGCAGTCCGACGCGACAGACCGGGGAGCTGTTTTTT.

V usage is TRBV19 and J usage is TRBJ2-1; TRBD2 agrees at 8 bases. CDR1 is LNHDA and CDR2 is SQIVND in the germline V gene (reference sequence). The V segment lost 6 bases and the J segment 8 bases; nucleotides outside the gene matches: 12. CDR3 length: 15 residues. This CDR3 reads CASRGTGGASYEQFF. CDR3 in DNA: TGTGCCAGTAGGGGAACGGGGGGGGCTAGTTATGAGCAGTTCTTC.

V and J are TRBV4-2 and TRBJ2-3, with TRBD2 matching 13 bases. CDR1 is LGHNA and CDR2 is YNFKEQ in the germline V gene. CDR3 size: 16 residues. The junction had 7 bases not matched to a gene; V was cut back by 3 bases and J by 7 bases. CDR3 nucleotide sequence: TGTGCCAGCAGCCAGGCCGGGACTAGCGGGATTAATACGCAGTATTTT. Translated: CASSQAGTSGINTQYF.

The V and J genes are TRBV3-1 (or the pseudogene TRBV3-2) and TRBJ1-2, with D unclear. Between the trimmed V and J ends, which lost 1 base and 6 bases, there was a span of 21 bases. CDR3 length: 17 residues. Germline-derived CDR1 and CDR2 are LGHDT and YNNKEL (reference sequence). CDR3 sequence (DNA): TGTGCCAGCAGCCAAGTTACTGCTACCCACTCCCTCAATGGCTACACCTTC. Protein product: CASSQVTATHSLNGYTF.

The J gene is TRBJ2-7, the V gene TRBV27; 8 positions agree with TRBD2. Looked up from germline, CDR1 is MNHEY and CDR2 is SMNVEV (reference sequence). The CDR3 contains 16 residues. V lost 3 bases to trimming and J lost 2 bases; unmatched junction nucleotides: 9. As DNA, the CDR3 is TGTGCCAGCAGTTTTTCCCAGCGGGAGATAGCCTACGAGCAGTACTTC. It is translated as CASSFSQREIAYEQYF.

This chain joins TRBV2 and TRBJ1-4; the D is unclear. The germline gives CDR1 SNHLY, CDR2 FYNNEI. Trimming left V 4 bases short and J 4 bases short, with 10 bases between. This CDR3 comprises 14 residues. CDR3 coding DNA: TGTGCCAGCAGTGCGGACGGGGTTAATGAAAAACTGTTTTTT. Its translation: CASSADGVNEKLFF.

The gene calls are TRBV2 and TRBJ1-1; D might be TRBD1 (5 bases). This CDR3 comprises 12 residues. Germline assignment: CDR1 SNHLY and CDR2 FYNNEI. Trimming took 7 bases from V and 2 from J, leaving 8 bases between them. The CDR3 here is CASTRANTEAFF. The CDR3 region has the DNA TGTGCCAGCACCAGGGCTAACACTGAAGCTTTCTTT.

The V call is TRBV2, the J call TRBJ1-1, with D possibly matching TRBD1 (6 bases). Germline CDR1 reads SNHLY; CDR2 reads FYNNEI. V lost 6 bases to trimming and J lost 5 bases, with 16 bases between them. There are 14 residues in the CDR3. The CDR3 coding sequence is TGTGCCAGCAGATACAGGGATGAGGGGACTGAAGCTTTCTTT. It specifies CASRYRDEGTEAFF.

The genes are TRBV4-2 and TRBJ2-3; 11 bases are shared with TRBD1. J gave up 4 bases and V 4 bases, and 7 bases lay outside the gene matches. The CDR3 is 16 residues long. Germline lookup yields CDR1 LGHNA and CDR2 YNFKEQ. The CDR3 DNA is TGTGCCAGCAGCCCAGGACAGGGGGCTTGGGCAGATACGCAGTATTTT. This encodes CASSPGQGAWADTQYF.

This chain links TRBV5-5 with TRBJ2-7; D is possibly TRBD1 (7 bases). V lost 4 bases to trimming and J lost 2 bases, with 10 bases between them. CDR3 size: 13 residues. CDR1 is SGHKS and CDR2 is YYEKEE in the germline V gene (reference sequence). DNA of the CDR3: TGTGCCAGCAGCGGGGGGACAGCCTACGAGCAGTACTTC. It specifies CASSGGTAYEQYF.

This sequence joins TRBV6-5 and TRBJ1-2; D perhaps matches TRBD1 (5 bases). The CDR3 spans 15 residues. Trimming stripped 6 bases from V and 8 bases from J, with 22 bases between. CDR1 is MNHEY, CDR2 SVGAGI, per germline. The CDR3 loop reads CASSPGGGLVTGYTF. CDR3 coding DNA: TGTGCCAGCAGCCCCGGGGGGGGACTCGTTACGGGCTACACCTTC.